A selection of T cell receptor beta chains follows, all from one sample in a study of blood T cell repertoires in COVID-19. TCRdb's copy holds only in-frame clones and misses some; the assay was immunoSEQ multiplex PCR. This table holds approximately 300,000 clones, 75% to 90% found once. Material for sequencing was PBMCs or T cells enriched from blood (not recorded which). These receptors all come from a man aged 55 to 70 who had recovered from COVID-19. The CDR3 runs from the conserved cysteine through the conserved F or W. A D gene is named only where the DNA matches it firmly. Not all rows give a size; the values are once, few, many and, for expanded clones, a class.

length: 15
size: once
V: TRBV19
J: TRBJ1-1
D: .
CDR3: CASSIDHGSNTEAFF
DNA: TGTGCCAGTAGTATAGATCACGGGTCAAACACTGAAGCTTTCTTT

length: 14
size: .
V: TRBV5-1
J: TRBJ1-4
D: TRBD1
CDR3: CASSLTGENEKLFF
DNA: TGCGCCAGCAGCTTGACAGGGGAAAATGAAAAACTGTTTTTT

length: 12
size: .
V: TRBV19
J: TRBJ2-7
D: TRBD1
CDR3: CASTGTGSEQYF
DNA: TGTGCCAGCACTGGGACAGGGAGCGAGCAGTACTTC

length: 15
size: .
V: TRBV18
J: TRBJ2-3
D: .
CDR3: CASSPFQGGTDTQYF
DNA: TGTGCCAGCTCACCATTTCAGGGTGGCACAGATACGCAGTATTTT

length: 14
size: .
V: TRBV9
J: TRBJ2-2
D: TRBD1
CDR3: CASRRDSNTGELFF
DNA: TGTGCCAGCAGACGGGACAGCAACACCGGGGAGCTGTTTTTT

length: 17
size: .
V: TRBV5-6
J: TRBJ1-3
D: TRBD1
CDR3: CASSPISGQGPGNTIYF
DNA: TGTGCCAGCAGCCCTATATCGGGACAGGGCCCTGGAAACACCATATATTTT

length: 15
size: .
V: TRBV6-2/TRBV6-3
J: TRBJ2-7
D: .
CDR3: CASSLGQRYSYEQYF
DNA: TGTGCCAGCAGCTTAGGACAGCGCTACTCCTACGAGCAGTACTTC

length: 14
size: .
V: TRBV27
J: TRBJ2-5
D: TRBD1
CDR3: CASSTRQGQETQYF
DNA: TGTGCCAGCAGTACCCGACAGGGTCAAGAGACCCAGTACTTC

length: 11
size: few
V: TRBV20-1
J: TRBJ1-3
D: .
CDR3: CSASFGNTIYF
DNA: TGCAGTGCTTCCTTTGGAAACACCATATATTTT

length: 12
size: once
V: TRBV11-2
J: TRBJ2-5
D: .
CDR3: CASSLDTETQYF
DNA: TGTGCCAGCAGCTTAGACACTGAGACCCAGTACTTC

length: 13
size: .
V: TRBV11-3
J: TRBJ1-1
D: .
CDR3: CASSAGLGTEAFF
DNA: TGTGCCAGCAGCGCGGGGTTGGGCACTGAAGCTTTCTTT

length: 16
size: .
V: TRBV18
J: TRBJ1-2
D: TRBD1
CDR3: CASSPRDRGSWGGYTF
DNA: TGTGCCAGCTCACCCCGGGACAGGGGATCCTGGGGTGGCTACACCTTC

length: 16
size: .
V: TRBV2
J: TRBJ2-1
D: TRBD2
CDR3: CASTGTGTSGYNEQFF
DNA: TGTGCCAGCACCGGAACCGGGACTAGCGGATACAATGAGCAGTTCTTC

length: 16
size: .
V: TRBV5-1
J: TRBJ2-5
D: .
CDR3: CASSPAAGPSLETQYF
DNA: TGCGCCAGCAGCCCGGCGGCGGGGCCCTCCTTGGAGACCCAGTACTTC

length: 12
size: .
V: TRBV30
J: TRBJ2-7
D: .
CDR3: CAWSSGWYEQYF
DNA: TGTGCCTGGAGTTCAGGGTGGTACGAGCAGTACTTC

length: 15
size: .
V: TRBV6-5
J: TRBJ1-5
D: TRBD1
CDR3: CASRVTGEMGQPQHF
DNA: TGTGCCAGCAGGGTAACAGGGGAAATGGGTCAGCCCCAGCATTTT

length: 13
size: .
V: TRBV18
J: TRBJ2-5
D: TRBD1
CDR3: CASSPTGLETQYF
DNA: TGTGCCAGCTCACCGACAGGGCTAGAGACCCAGTACTTC

length: 15
size: .
V: TRBV13
J: TRBJ2-1
D: .
CDR3: CASSLVGGRGNEQFF
DNA: TGTGCCAGCAGCTTAGTCGGGGGGCGCGGAAATGAGCAGTTCTTC

length: 15
size: .
V: TRBV3-1/TRBV3-2
J: TRBJ2-2
D: TRBD2
CDR3: CASSPGLAGSGELFF
DNA: TGTGCCAGCAGCCCGGGACTAGCGGGATCCGGGGAGCTGTTTTTT

length: 17
size: .
V: TRBV11-2
J: TRBJ1-1
D: .
CDR3: CASIQRGGGGSRTEAFF
DNA: TGTGCCAGCATCCAGAGAGGGGGGGGCGGTTCGAGGACTGAAGCTTTCTTT

length: 13
size: .
V: TRBV18
J: TRBJ1-1
D: .
CDR3: CASSPGTNTEAFF
DNA: TGTGCCAGCTCACCTGGCACGAACACTGAAGCTTTCTTT

length: 12
size: .
V: TRBV9
J: TRBJ1-2
D: TRBD1
CDR3: CASSLQGAGYTF
DNA: TGTGCCAGCAGCTTACAGGGGGCTGGCTACACCTTC

length: 13
size: once
V: TRBV11-3
J: TRBJ2-3
D: TRBD2
CDR3: CASSASGADTQYF
DNA: TGTGCCAGCAGCGCTAGCGGAGCAGATACGCAGTATTTT

length: 12
size: .
V: TRBV29-1
J: TRBJ2-5
D: .
CDR3: CSVGSDGETQYF
DNA: TGCAGCGTTGGATCAGATGGCGAGACCCAGTACTTC

length: 13
size: .
V: TRBV28
J: TRBJ1-3
D: .
CDR3: CASTRTPGNTIYF
DNA: TGTGCCAGCACCAGAACGCCGGGAAACACCATATATTTT

length: 16
size: .
V: TRBV29-1
J: TRBJ2-1
D: TRBD2
CDR3: CSFEGRTSGSNNEQFF
DNA: TGCAGCTTTGAGGGAAGGACTAGCGGGAGCAACAATGAGCAGTTCTTC

length: 16
size: .
V: TRBV3-1/TRBV3-2
J: TRBJ2-1
D: TRBD2
CDR3: CASSHRAGGGYNEQFF
DNA: TGTGCCAGCAGCCATCGGGCGGGCGGGGGGTACAATGAGCAGTTCTTC

length: 15
size: .
V: TRBV5-1
J: TRBJ1-1
D: .
CDR3: CASSLVYRKNTEAFF
DNA: TGCGCCAGCAGCTTGGTATACAGGAAGAACACTGAAGCTTTCTTT

length: 17
size: .
V: TRBV28
J: TRBJ1-6
D: .
CDR3: CASSLFPSARGGSPLHF
DNA: TGTGCCAGCAGTTTATTCCCGTCGGCCAGGGGCGGATCACCCCTCCACTTT

length: 15
size: .
V: TRBV5-1
J: TRBJ2-1
D: TRBD2
CDR3: CASSTLAGGNRRQFF
DNA: TGCGCCAGCAGCACGCTAGCGGGAGGCAATCGGAGGCAGTTCTTC

length: 14
size: .
V: TRBV2
J: TRBJ2-5
D: .
CDR3: CASSGTRGSETQYF
DNA: TGTGCCAGCAGCGGGACACGAGGGTCAGAGACCCAGTACTTC

length: 15
size: .
V: TRBV5-4
J: TRBJ1-1
D: TRBD1
CDR3: CASSSPGTGGTEAFF
DNA: TGTGCCAGCAGCAGCCCCGGGACAGGGGGCACTGAAGCTTTCTTT

length: 16
size: .
V: TRBV7-2
J: TRBJ2-7
D: TRBD2
CDR3: CASSDPPGTRLFEQYF
DNA: TGTGCCAGCAGCGACCCGCCCGGGACTAGACTCTTCGAGCAGTACTTC

length: 13
size: .
V: TRBV12-3/TRBV12-4
J: TRBJ1-4
D: .
CDR3: CASSPREGEKLFF
DNA: TGTGCCAGCTCCCCACGGGAGGGCGAAAAACTGTTTTTT

length: 16
size: once
V: TRBV5-1
J: TRBJ2-7
D: .
CDR3: CASSPWLRTESYEQYF
DNA: TGCGCCAGCAGTCCTTGGTTGCGGACAGAGAGCTACGAGCAGTACTTC

length: 17
size: .
V: TRBV7-9
J: TRBJ2-6
D: TRBD1
CDR3: CASSPPRGYSGANVLTF
DNA: TGTGCCAGCAGCCCACCCAGGGGGTACTCTGGGGCCAACGTCCTGACTTTC

length: 16
size: .
V: TRBV7-2
J: TRBJ1-2
D: TRBD1
CDR3: CASSLLNPGTGDGYTF
DNA: TGTGCCAGCAGCTTGTTAAACCCCGGGACAGGGGATGGCTACACCTTC

length: 14
size: .
V: TRBV9
J: TRBJ2-1
D: .
CDR3: CASSVSLAPNEQFF
DNA: TGTGCCAGCAGCGTAAGCCTAGCCCCCAATGAGCAGTTCTTC

length: 14
size: .
V: TRBV7-9
J: TRBJ1-1
D: TRBD1
CDR3: CASGDRQGATEAFF
DNA: TGTGCCAGCGGAGACCGACAGGGGGCTACTGAAGCTTTCTTT

length: 16
size: .
V: TRBV5-4
J: TRBJ2-3
D: .
CDR3: CASSVVSGRSTDTQYF
DNA: TGTGCCAGCAGCGTCGTTTCCGGCAGGTCCACAGATACGCAGTATTTT

length: 12
size: .
V: TRBV10-3
J: TRBJ2-7
D: .
CDR3: CASGAPSYEQYF
DNA: TGTGCCAGCGGGGCGCCCTCCTACGAGCAGTACTTC